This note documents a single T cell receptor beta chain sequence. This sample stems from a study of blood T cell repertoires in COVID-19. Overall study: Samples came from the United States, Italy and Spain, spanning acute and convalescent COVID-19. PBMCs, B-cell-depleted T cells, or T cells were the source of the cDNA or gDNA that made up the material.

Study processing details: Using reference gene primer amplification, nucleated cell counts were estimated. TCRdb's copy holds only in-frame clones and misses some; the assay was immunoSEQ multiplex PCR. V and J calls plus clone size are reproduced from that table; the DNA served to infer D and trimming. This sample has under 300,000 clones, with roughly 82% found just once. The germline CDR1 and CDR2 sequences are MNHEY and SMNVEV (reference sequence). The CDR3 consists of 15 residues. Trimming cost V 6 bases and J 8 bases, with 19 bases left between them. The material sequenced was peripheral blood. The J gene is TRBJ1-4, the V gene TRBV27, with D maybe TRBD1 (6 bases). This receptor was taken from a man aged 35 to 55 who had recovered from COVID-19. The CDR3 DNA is TGTGCCAGCAGAAGAGGGGGTGACGCGGCGGAAAAACTGTTTTTT. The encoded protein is CASRRGGDAAEKLFF.